This paragraph reports one T cell receptor (beta chain). With 60 Vbeta and 13 Jbeta primers, the PCR was carried out. Sequencing was performed with immunoSEQ multiplex PCR; in TCRdb, only in-frame clones are kept and a portion is missing. This sample has roughly 180,000 clones, with 70% to 75% found just once. This record belongs to a study of cytomegalovirus exposure and HLA in healthy donors. This CDR3 contains 15 residues. CDR1 and CDR2 from the germline V gene are SGHTA and FQGTGA. V shed 4 bases, J shed 6 bases, and the junction held 9 bases outside the gene matches. The chain joins TRBV7-3 to TRBJ2-7; 10 bases fit TRBD2. The sequenced sample was PBMCs. This clonotype was sampled from a male donor in good health and CMV-seronegative. The CDR3 protein is CASSSPSGSSAEQYF. In DNA form, the CDR3 reads TGTGCCAGCAGCTCCCCTAGCGGGAGTAGTGCCGAGCAGTACTTC.